The 28 T cell receptor beta chains listed next were all sequenced from one sample in a study of preoperative IRX-2 immunotherapy in early breast cancer. Generated by immunoSEQ multiplex PCR, the TCRdb table keeps only in-frame clones and is missing some. The table shows roughly 57,000 clones, with approximately 93% occurring only once. Specified treatment: preoperative locoregional IRX-2 cytokine immunotherapy. The sample was acquired from a patient treated with IRX-2 immunotherapy. The source is a human donor with breast cancer.

The genes are TRBV5-4 and TRBJ2-7; D may be TRBD2 (6 bases). CDR1 and CDR2 (germline): SGHNT, YYREEE (reference sequence). Trimming removed 0 bases at V and 3 bases at J, with 10 bases between. The CDR3 spans 14 residues. This CDR3 is CASSLAGLSYEQYF. In DNA, the CDR3 is TGTGCCAGCAGCTTGGCCGGACTAAGCTACGAGCAGTACTTC.

The rearrangement links TRBV4-2 to TRBJ2-7; D may be TRBD2 (5 bases). CDR1 and CDR2 (germline): LGHNA, YNFKEQ. The CDR3 is 14 residues long. Trimming removed 4 bases at V and 3 bases at J, with 13 bases between. This chain's CDR3 is CASSPRPGNYEQYF. Written as DNA, the CDR3 is TGTGCCAGCAGCCCCAGGCCCGGGAACTACGAGCAGTACTTC.

The chain couples TRBV7-3 to TRBJ2-2, with 8 nucleotides matching TRBD1. There are 16 residues in the CDR3. The V gene's germline CDR1 is SGHTA and CDR2 FQGTGA. V dropped 5 bases and J dropped 4; count of bases not matched to a gene: 9. The CDR3 loop is CASSEGGGQGTGELFF. CDR3 nucleotides: TGTGCCAGCAGCGAAGGAGGCGGACAGGGCACCGGGGAGCTGTTTTTT.

V gene TRBV30 combines with J gene TRBJ2-1; 7 bases line up with TRBD2. J was trimmed by 2 bases and V by 6 bases; bases with no gene match: 13. The CDR3 totals 16 residues. Germline CDR1 reads GTSNPN; CDR2 reads SVGIG (reference sequence). DNA of the CDR3: TGTGCCTGTTTTTTCCCGGGACTAAAGCCCTACAATGAGCAGTTCTTC. This codes for CACFFPGLKPYNEQFF.

This chain links TRBV6-1 with TRBJ1-6, with 7 nucleotides matching TRBD1. CDR1 and CDR2 (germline): MNHNS, SASEGT. This CDR3 comprises 14 residues. The V segment lost 10 bases and the J segment 10 bases; nucleotides outside the gene matches: 13. The CDR3 nucleotides are TGTGCCATAGCTACAGGGGTGTCGGGCTCACCCCTCCACTTT. This gives the protein CAIATGVSGSPLHF.

V gene TRBV7-9 combines with J gene TRBJ1-2, with D tentatively TRBD1 (5 bases). Germline lookup yields CDR1 SEHNR and CDR2 FQNEAQ (reference sequence). This CDR3 comprises 14 residues. The V end was cut by 6 bases, the J end by 3 bases, with 14 bases between. The CDR3: CASRGVAGDYGYTF. The CDR3 DNA sequence: TGTGCCAGCAGGGGGGTGGCAGGCGACTATGGCTACACCTTC.

The rearrangement links TRBV7-2 to TRBJ1-4; the D gene is possibly TRBD1 (5 bases). Germline V gives CDR1 SGHTA, CDR2 FQGNSA. The CDR3 spans 17 residues. V was cut by 1 base and J by 3 bases, with 15 bases left in between. The CDR3 sequence: CASSLESPGLPNEKLFF. For the CDR3, the DNA is TGTGCCAGCAGCTTAGAGTCCCCAGGGCTGCCTAATGAAAAACTGTTTTTT.

The chain couples TRBV18 to TRBJ2-7; no definite D call. Between the trimmed V and J ends, which lost 3 bases and 0 bases, there was a span of 12 bases. Germline CDR1 KGHSH, CDR2 LQKENI. This CDR3 is 15 amino acids long. The CDR3 sequence: CASSPLGSSSYEQYF. As DNA, the CDR3 is TGTGCCAGCTCACCCTTAGGGTCGAGCTCCTACGAGCAGTACTTC.

As concerns this clone: Compared with germline, one end of the junction differs, possibly owing to a read error. The J gene is TRBJ1-6, the V gene TRBV7-9, with unresolved D. This CDR3 has 11 amino acids. Germline loops: CDR1 SEHNR, CDR2 FQNEAQ (reference sequence). The CDR3 region has the DNA TGTGCCAGCAGCTTAAATTCGGCTCCCGAGTTT. This encodes CASSLNSAPEF.

The chain has TRBV6-5 and TRBJ2-7; either TRBD1 or TRBD2 may fit D (7 bases each). CDR1 is MNHEY and CDR2 is SVGAGI in the germline V gene. Deletions cut 6 bases from V and 5 bases from J, with 17 bases between. The CDR3 length is 14 residues. The DNA for the CDR3 is TGTGCCAGCAGCTGGATGACAGGGAGGGACGAGCAGTACTTC. Amino acid sequence: CASSWMTGRDEQYF.

The gene calls are TRBV10-3 and TRBJ1-6; 10 positions match TRBD1. Trimming removed 8 bases from V and 19 bases from J; junction bases left unmatched: 14. The CDR3 spans 13 residues. Germline V gives CDR1 ENHRY, CDR2 SYGVKD. The CDR3 DNA reads TGTGCCATCTCCGGGACAGGGGCCCCCTTTCTGCACTTT. Amino acid sequence: CAISGTGAPFLHF.

The chain employs TRBV5-6 and TRBJ2-5; a weak D match, TRBD1 (6 bases). CDR3 size: 18 residues. Germline CDR1 SGHDT, CDR2 YYEEEE. Trimming left V 0 bases short and J 1 base short, with 19 bases between. The CDR3 sequence is CASSLVFRGQPAQETQYF. Here the CDR3 DNA reads TGTGCCAGCAGCTTGGTATTCAGGGGTCAACCCGCCCAAGAGACCCAGTACTTC. The full variable domain, rest sourced from reference TRBV5-6 and TRBJ2-5, is DAGVTQSPTHLIKTRGQQVTLRCSPKSGHDTVSWYQQALGQGPQFIFQYYEEEERQRGNFPDRFSGHQFPNYSSELNVNALLLGDSALYLCASSLVFRGQPAQETQYFGPGTRLLVL.

In this sample, this clone turned up once. The chain has TRBV19 and TRBJ2-3, with 10 bases matching TRBD1. The V gene's germline CDR1 is LNHDA and CDR2 SQIVND (reference sequence). Trimming removed 3 bases from V and 3 bases from J; junction bases left unmatched: 6. This CDR3 has 16 residues. CDR3 protein: CASSMDRGLFTDTQYF. The CDR3 nucleotides read TGTGCCAGTAGTATGGACAGGGGGTTGTTTACAGATACGCAGTATTTT. The entire variable domain, with the rest obtained from reference TRBV19 and TRBJ2-3, is as follows: DGGITQSPKYLFRKEGQNVTLSCEQNLNHDAMYWYRQDPGQGLRLIYYSQIVNDFQKGDIAEGYSVSREKKESFPLTVTSAQKNPTAFYLCASSMDRGLFTDTQYFGPGTRLTVL.

The genes are TRBV6-5 and TRBJ2-2; D uncertain. CDR1 MNHEY and CDR2 SVGAGI come from the germline V gene. The CDR3 runs to 13 residues. The V end lost 2 bases, the J end lost 6 bases, and 7 bases lay between the germline ends. In DNA form, the CDR3 reads TGTGCCAGCAGTTACGGGTTAGCCGGGGAGCTGTTTTTT. This encodes CASSYGLAGELFF.

The chain carries TRBV18 and TRBJ2-3; tentative D call: TRBD2 (6 bases). Germline CDR1 reads KGHSH; CDR2 reads LQKENI. V dropped 5 bases and J dropped 2 bases, with 8 bases sitting between them. The CDR3 extends over 13 amino acids. The chain's CDR3 is CASSWRATDTQYF. CDR3 DNA sequence: TGTGCCAGCTCATGGAGGGCCACAGATACGCAGTATTTT.

The rearrangement links TRBV19 to TRBJ1-2, with 7 bases lining up with TRBD1. The CDR3 loop spans 18 amino acids. CDR1 is LNHDA and CDR2 is SQIVND in the germline V gene (reference sequence). J was trimmed by 3 bases and V by 4 bases; bases with no gene match: 17. This CDR3 is CASSTRTVQGRPYYGYTF. The CDR3 coding sequence is TGTGCCAGTAGTACACGAACGGTACAGGGGCGGCCTTACTATGGCTACACCTTC.

The chain couples TRBV29-1 to TRBJ2-5; 7 bases map to TRBD1. Germline trimming cut 4 bases from V and 6 bases from J; bases unmatched to any gene: 8. The CDR3 totals 13 residues. Germline V gene lookup returns CDR1 SQVTM and CDR2 ANQGSEA. The CDR3 loop is CSVVTGAPQTQYF. CDR3 bases: TGCAGCGTTGTAACAGGGGCCCCCCAGACCCAGTACTTC.

The chain is built from TRBV28 and TRBJ1-4, with no clear D. In germline, CDR1 is MDHEN, CDR2 SYDVKM. Trimming pared 6 bases from V and 7 bases from J, leaving 9 bases between. The length of the CDR3 is 12 residues. The CDR3 sequence: CASSFHGEKLFF. CDR3 bases: TGTGCCAGCAGCTTCCATGGTGAAAAACTGTTTTTT.

The chain recombines TRBV11-2 with TRBJ1-5; possible D gene TRBD1, 5 bases. The CDR3 runs 13 residues. Trimming removed 1 base from V and 7 bases from J, with 8 bases in between. Per germline, CDR1 SGHAT and CDR2 FQNNGV. The CDR3 region has the DNA TGTGCCAGCAGCTTAGTACAGGACCAGCCCCAGCATTTT. The encoded protein is CASSLVQDQPQHF. Full variable domain (rest looked up from reference TRBV11-2 and TRBJ1-5): EAGVAQSPRYKIIEKRQSVAFWCNPISGHATLYWYQQILGQGPKLLIQFQNNGVVDDSQLPKDRFSAERLKGVDSTLKIQPAKLEDSAVYLCASSLVQDQPQHFGDGTRLSIL.

This chain uses TRBV5-1 with TRBJ2-6; D is ambiguous. The V gene lost 0 bases and the J gene lost 0 bases, with 4 bases spanning the gap. Looked up from germline, CDR1 is SGHRS and CDR2 is YFSETQ. This CDR3 region has 15 residues. Written as DNA, the CDR3 is TGCGCCAGCAGCTTGGGTGTCTCTGGGGCCAACGTCCTGACTTTC. Translated: CASSLGVSGANVLTF.

This clone occurred once. The CDR3: CASSLVLAGASYEQYF. CDR3 DNA: TGCGCCAGCAGCTTGGTCCTAGCGGGAGCCTCCTACGAGCAGTACTTC. The chain combines TRBV5-1 with TRBJ2-7, with 10 bases lining up with TRBD2. V shed 0 bases, J shed 0 bases, and the junction held 3 bases outside the gene matches. Germline CDR1 reads SGHRS; CDR2 reads YFSETQ. The CDR3 loop spans 16 amino acids.

The rearrangement links TRBV9 to TRBJ2-1; TRBD1 matches at 9 bases. V lost 0 bases, J lost 3 bases, and 10 bases stayed unmatched. The CDR3 runs to 18 residues. CDR1 and CDR2 from the germline V gene are SGDLS and YYNGEE. CDR3 sequence: CASSVESLGTGYYNEQFF. The CDR3 nucleotides are TGTGCCAGCAGCGTAGAGTCTTTGGGGACAGGGTACTACAATGAGCAGTTCTTC.

The V and J genes are TRBV4-1 and TRBJ2-2; D perhaps matches TRBD2 (5 bases). CDR3 length: 15 amino acids. Deletions cut 4 bases from V and 6 bases from J, with 15 bases between. Germline V gene data show CDR1 as MGHRA and CDR2 as YSYEKL. CDR3 sequence reads: CASSRLSGRSGELFF. DNA of the CDR3: TGCGCCAGCAGCCGCCTATCGGGGAGATCCGGGGAGCTGTTTTTT.

J is TRBJ1-3 and V is TRBV19; D remains ambiguous. CDR1 is LNHDA, CDR2 SQIVND, per germline (reference sequence). Trimming took off 0 bases at V and 1 base at J, with 7 bases between the two ends. The CDR3 extends over 15 amino acids. Here the CDR3 reads CASSIDWTSGNTIYF. DNA of the CDR3: TGTGCCAGTAGTATAGATTGGACTTCTGGAAACACCATATATTTT.

This chain links TRBV7-2 with TRBJ1-5; TRBD1 is a possible D gene (5 bases). The CDR3 loop spans 15 amino acids. Germline V lookup: CDR1 SGHTA, CDR2 FQGNSA. The V gene lost 5 bases and the J gene lost 4 bases, with 15 bases spanning the gap. CDR3 region: CASSPGLSLNQPQHF. The CDR3 DNA sequence: TGTGCCAGCAGCCCGGGGCTCTCGCTTAATCAGCCCCAGCATTTT.

V and J are TRBV28 and TRBJ2-5, with D maybe TRBD2 (6 bases). The ends were cut back, 5 bases at V and 7 bases at J, with 14 bases in the middle. The CDR3 runs to 13 residues. Germline V gene sequence: CDR1 MDHEN, CDR2 SYDVKM. The CDR3 sequence is CASSQTSWGTQYF. Written as DNA, the CDR3 is TGTGCCAGCAGTCAGACTAGTTGGGGGACCCAGTACTTC.

The chain employs TRBV28 and TRBJ2-7; 7 positions match TRBD1. The germline gives CDR1 MDHEN, CDR2 SYDVKM. V lost 5 bases and J lost 2; bases outside the gene matches: 6. The CDR3 is 14 amino acids. The CDR3 sequence: CASSRTGIAYEQYF. The DNA of the CDR3 is TGTGCCAGCAGTCGGACAGGTATAGCCTACGAGCAGTACTTC.

The rearrangement links TRBV29-1 to TRBJ2-2; D is undetermined. CDR1 and CDR2 (germline): SQVTM, ANQGSEA. The CDR3 runs 13 residues. The germline V and J ends were trimmed by 5 bases and 5 bases, with 12 bases remaining between them. CDR3 in DNA: TGCAGCGTTAATAGCCCTGGGACCGGGGAGCTGTTTTTT. Its protein is CSVNSPGTGELFF.